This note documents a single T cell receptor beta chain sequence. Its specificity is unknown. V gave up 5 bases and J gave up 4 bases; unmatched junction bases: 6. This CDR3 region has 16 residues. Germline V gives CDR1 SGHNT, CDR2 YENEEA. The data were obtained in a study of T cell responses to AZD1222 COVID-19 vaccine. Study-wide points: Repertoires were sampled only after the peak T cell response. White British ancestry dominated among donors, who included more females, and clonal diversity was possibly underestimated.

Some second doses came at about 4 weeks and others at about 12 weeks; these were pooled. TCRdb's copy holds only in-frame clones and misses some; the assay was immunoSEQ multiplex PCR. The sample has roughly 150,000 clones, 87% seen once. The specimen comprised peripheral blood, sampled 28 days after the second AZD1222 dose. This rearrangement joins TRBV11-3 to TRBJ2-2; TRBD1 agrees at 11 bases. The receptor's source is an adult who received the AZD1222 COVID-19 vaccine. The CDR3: CASSRGTGGRTGELFF. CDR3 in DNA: TGTGCCAGCAGCCGAGGGACAGGGGGTCGCACCGGGGAGCTGTTTTTT. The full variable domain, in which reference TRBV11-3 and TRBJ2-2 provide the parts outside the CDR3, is EAGVVQSPRYKIIEKKQPVAFWCNPISGHNTLYWYLQNLGQGPELLIRYENEEAVDDSQLPKDRFSAERLKGVDSTLKIQPAELGDSAVYLCASSRGTGGRTGELFFGEGSRLTVL.